The clone carrying this T cell receptor (beta chain) occurred a few times. Libraries were prepared by immunoSEQ multiplex PCR; TCRdb keeps only in-frame clonotypes and omits some of them. The sample contains a few hundred thousand clones, about 91% of which appear only once. This record comes from a study of blood T cell repertoires in COVID-19. The overall study: Acute and convalescent COVID-19 samples came from the United States, Italy and Spain. Nucleic acid was either cDNA or gDNA, and it came from T cells, B-cell-depleted T cells, or PBMCs.

Germline V lookup: CDR1 MNHEY, CDR2 SVGEGT. CDR3 size: 16 residues. V was pared by 0 bases and J by 10 bases, with 19 bases between. This TCR was recovered from a woman aged 55-70 years with acute or convalescent COVID-19. V gene TRBV6-2 or TRBV6-3 combines with J gene TRBJ2-1; TRBD2 is a possible D gene (6 bases). Sequencing was performed on peripheral blood. In DNA form, the CDR3 reads TGTGCCAGCAGTTACTCGTTAGCGGTGCCCTGGAGGGAGCAGTTCTTC. This codes for CASSYSLAVPWREQFF.